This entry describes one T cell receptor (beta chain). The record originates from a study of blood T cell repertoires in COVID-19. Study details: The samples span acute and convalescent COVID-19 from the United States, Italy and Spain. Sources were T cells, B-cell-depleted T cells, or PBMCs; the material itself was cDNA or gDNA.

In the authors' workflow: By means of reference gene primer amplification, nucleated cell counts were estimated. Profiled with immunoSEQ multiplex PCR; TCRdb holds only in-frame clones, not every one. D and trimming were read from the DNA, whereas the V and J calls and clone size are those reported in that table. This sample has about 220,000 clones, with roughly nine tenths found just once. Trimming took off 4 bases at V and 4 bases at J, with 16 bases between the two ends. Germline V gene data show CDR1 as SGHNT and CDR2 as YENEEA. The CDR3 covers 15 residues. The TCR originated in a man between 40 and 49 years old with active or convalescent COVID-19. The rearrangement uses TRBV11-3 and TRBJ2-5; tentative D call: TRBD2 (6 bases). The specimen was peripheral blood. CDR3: CASSSSGSGVETQYF. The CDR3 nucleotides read TGTGCCAGCAGCTCCTCAGGGTCGGGGGTAGAGACCCAGTACTTC.